This entry lists 8 T cell receptor beta chains sequenced from one sample in a study of T cell clonality in common variable immunodeficiency. Assay: immunoSEQ multiplex PCR; the TCRdb copy retains only in-frame clones and omits some. The profile covers 40,000 to 65,000 clones, none occurring a single time. Sequenced input: peripheral blood mononuclear cells. The receptors here all came from a person between 18 and 70 years old in good health.

At least ten counts were recorded for this clone. The read finishes 3 residues shy of the CDR3 end, and the germline J gene is used to complete it. The rearrangement links TRBV23-1 to TRBJ1-5; TRBD1 agrees at 7 bases. TRBV23-1 belongs to the ORF category, with a function that is uncertain. V gave up 0 bases and J gave up 1 base; unmatched junction bases: 12. This CDR3 has 19 amino acids. The CDR3: CASSQSIRQGGGSNQPQHF. The sequenced CDR3 bases are TGCGCCAGCAGTCAATCGATTCGACAGGGAGGGGGGAGCAATCAGCCC.

This clone was counted ten times or more. The read ends 3 residues early relative to the CDR3; the germline J gene fills the gap. The V call is TRBV6-2 or TRBV6-3, the J call TRBJ2-7; D may be TRBD1 (6 bases). The V gene's germline CDR1 is MNHEY and CDR2 SVGEGT. The V gene lost 6 bases and the J gene lost 2 bases, with 23 bases spanning the gap. This CDR3 has 17 residues. This CDR3 reads CASSPNAAGEPPYEQYF. The sequenced CDR3 bases are TGTGCCAGCAGCCCCAACGCCGCAGGGGAACCCCCCTACGAG.

Turning to this clone: The read terminates 3 residues ahead of where the CDR3 ends, so the germline J gene completes it. V and J are TRBV7-6 and TRBJ1-1; no definite D call. Between the trimmed V and J ends, which lost 4 bases and 1 base, there was a span of 13 bases. The germline V gene encodes CDR1 SGHVS and CDR2 FNYEAQ. The length of the CDR3 is 15 residues. The CDR3 region is CASSSRTGQNTEAFF. Partial CDR3 DNA: TGTGCCAGCAGCTCCCGGACTGGGCAGAACACTGAA.

In this sample, this clone turned up many times. The read finishes 3 residues shy of the CDR3 end, and the germline J gene is used to complete it. The chain is built from TRBV7-9 and TRBJ2-5; TRBD1 might be the D (6 bases). V gave up 5 bases and J gave up 5 bases, with 18 bases separating them. The CDR3 sequence is 15 residues long. Germline V gives CDR1 SEHNR, CDR2 FQNEAQ (reference sequence). The DNA read from the CDR3 is TGTGCCAGCAGCCCGAACAGGGTGGTCATCGAGACC. Protein product: CASSPNRVVIET. Given in full, the CDR3 is CASSPNRVVIETQYF.

This clone occurred many times. The read ends 3 residues shy of where the CDR3 ends; the end is completed using the germline J gene. V usage is TRBV19 and J usage is TRBJ1-5; 9 bases fit TRBD1. The CDR3 spans 17 residues. Germline V gene sequence: CDR1 LNHDA, CDR2 SQIVND (reference sequence). With V trimmed by 6 bases and J by 0 bases, 9 bases remained unmatched. The CDR3 loop is CASSHGQGKYSNQPQHF. Partial CDR3 DNA: TGTGCCAGTAGCCACGGACAGGGGAAATATAGCAATCAGCCC.

This clone was recorded many times. Read data end 3 residues before the CDR3 end; the end is taken from the germline J gene. The genes are TRBV7-3 and TRBJ2-3, with 8 bases matching TRBD1. The CDR3 totals 14 residues. Germline V gene data show CDR1 as SGHTA and CDR2 as FQGTGA. CDR3 bases read: TGTGCCAGCAGCTTATTCGACAGGGGAGAGACG. Its protein is CASSLFDRGET. In full, the CDR3 reads CASSLFDRGETQYF.

This clone was counted at least ten times. From the germline J gene comes the end of the CDR3, since the read stops 3 residues before it. This chain links TRBV6-2 or TRBV6-3 with TRBJ2-1; D is perhaps TRBD1 (5 bases). Germline lookup yields CDR1 MNHEY and CDR2 SVGEGT. V was clipped by 6 bases and J by 3 bases, with 15 bases between them. The CDR3 is made up of 15 amino acids. The sequenced CDR3 bases are TGTGCCAGCAGCATCGGTTGGGGCCGCTACAATGAG. It specifies CASSIGWGRYNE. The complete CDR3 sequence is CASSIGWGRYNEQFF.

This clone was counted at least ten times. With the read ending 3 residues before the CDR3 end, the germline J gene is used to fill in that end. The rearrangement uses TRBV7-9 and TRBJ2-3; D remains unclear. The CDR3 consists of 11 residues. Germline V gene data show CDR1 as SEHNR and CDR2 as FQNEAQ (reference sequence). The CDR3 sequence: CASSRGKAQYF. The DNA read from the CDR3 is TGTGCCAGCAGCCGTGGTAAGGCG.